The 9 T cell receptor beta chains presented below share a single source sample, sequenced in a study of shared T cell receptors in the human thymus. TCRdb keeps only in-frame clones here, not all; method: immunoSEQ multiplex PCR. This sample carries roughly 660,000 clones, around 89% of them seen once, and the ten largest clones take 0.0095% to 0.011%. These data were also filed under a second study, of human thymus T cells.

The sequenced material came from thymocytes. The receptors originated from a boy under two years old with a congenital heart defect.

The V and J genes are TRBV6-4 and TRBJ2-7, with 9 bases fitting TRBD1. This CDR3 contains 16 residues. The germline CDR1 and CDR2 sequences are MRHNA and SNTAGT. V gave up 0 bases and J gave up 3 bases; unmatched junction bases: 6. Here the CDR3 reads CASSDSPGQGGYEQYF. The CDR3 DNA is TGTGCCAGCAGTGACTCCCCGGGACAGGGTGGCTACGAGCAGTACTTC.

This clone occurred once. The chain carries TRBV19 and TRBJ2-2, with 12 bases fitting TRBD2. Germline values: CDR1 LNHDA, CDR2 SQIVND (reference sequence). The CDR3 contains 16 residues. The trim removed 7 bases at V and 2 bases at J, leaving 5 bases unmatched. DNA of the CDR3: TGTGCCAGTAACATGACTAGCGGGAGAAACACCGGGGAGCTGTTTTTT. Translation gives CASNMTSGRNTGELFF.

V is TRBV5-8 and J is TRBJ2-7; TRBD2 aligns across 9 bases. Germline CDR1 and CDR2: SGHTS and YDEGEE. The junction had 5 bases not matched to a gene; V was cut back by 3 bases and J by 4 bases. The CDR3 sequence is 14 residues long. The CDR3 DNA follows: TGTGCCAGCAGCTCTAGCGGGATAGGGTACGAGCAGTACTTC. Translation: CASSSSGIGYEQYF.

About this clone itself: Its ends do not fully match the called genes, so a read error is possible. CDR3 loop: CASSFGGQGRSRGF. The CDR3 DNA follows: TGTGCCAGCAGCTTTGGAGGACAGGGAAGATCAAGGGGCTTC. The chain has TRBV5-8 and TRBJ2-7; 8 bases line up with TRBD1. The CDR3 is made up of 14 amino acids. Germline loops: CDR1 SGHTS, CDR2 YDEGEE.

The chain carries TRBV9 and TRBJ2-2, with 8 positions matching TRBD2. Germline loops: CDR1 SGDLS, CDR2 YYNGEE. The V gene end was trimmed by 4 bases and the J gene end by 0 bases; junction bases not matched to a gene: 14. The CDR3 sequence is 19 residues long. This CDR3 reads CASSPGGADSNPNTGELFF. The DNA for the CDR3 is TGTGCCAGCAGCCCGGGGGGGGCGGACAGCAATCCGAACACCGGGGAGCTGTTTTTT.

This chain links TRBV4-3 with TRBJ2-7, with 9 bases fitting TRBD2. The junction had 3 bases not matched to a gene; V was cut back by 3 bases and J by 3 bases. Germline V CDR1 and CDR2: LGHNA, YSLEER. The length of the CDR3 is 14 residues. The CDR3 DNA reads TGCGCCAGCAGCCAGAGGACTAGCGACTACGAGCAGTACTTC. Translation: CASSQRTSDYEQYF.

The table lists this clone with a few counts. This chain uses TRBV29-1 with TRBJ2-5, with unresolved D. Germline CDR1 is SQVTM and CDR2 is ANQGSEA. The germline V and J ends were trimmed by 2 bases and 3 bases, with 13 bases remaining between them. The CDR3 has 14 amino acids. CDR3 amino acids: CSVESQDTKETQYF. The CDR3, as DNA: TGCAGCGTTGAATCCCAAGACACCAAAGAGACCCAGTACTTC.

The chain links TRBV15 to TRBJ2-3, with D tentatively TRBD2 (6 bases). There are 15 residues in the CDR3. Trimming shortened V by 3 bases and J by 0 bases, and 10 bases separated the two germline ends. Germline CDR1 and CDR2: LNHNV and YYDKDF (reference sequence). The CDR3 DNA follows: TGTGCCACCAGCAGTCGACTAGTCAGCACAGATACGCAGTATTTT. It translates to CATSSRLVSTDTQYF.

The chain couples TRBV21-1 to TRBJ2-1; TRBD1, the table's D call, lacks a check against the DNA. TRBV21-1 is marked as a pseudogene. The CDR3 contains 13 residues. CDR3 residues: CATSDRSGDEQFF. DNA for the CDR3: TGTGCCACCTCCGACAGGTCTGGGGATGAGCAGTTCTTC.